Each of the 26 T cell receptor beta chains below was sequenced from the same sample in a study of shared clonotypes between healthy human individuals (dated by TCRdb to the early 2020s). Library creation used the immunoSEQ multiplex PCR assay. TCRdb carries this immuneACCESS record with in-frame sequences only. Its versions omit some clonotypes, under half of them owing to an unresolved V gene in the studies checked, with the rest unexplained. Counted in this sample were around 330,000 clones; over 65% of them appeared once. The top ten clones comprise approximately 10% of the sample. The sample was memory CD4+ T cells sorted from blood. The cell subset or site label, as the study defines it: CD45RA-negative fraction. These receptors were collected from a man aged 25-40 years in good health.

The V gene is TRBV9, the J gene TRBJ2-3; 7 nucleotides match TRBD1. Trimming cost V 3 bases and J 2 bases; bases outside gene matches: 6. The CDR3 covers 15 residues. Germline lookup yields CDR1 SGDLS and CDR2 YYNGEE. As DNA, the CDR3 is TGTGCCAGCAGCGCCTCGGGACAGAACACAGATACGCAGTATTTT. Translating gives CASSASGQNTDTQYF.

The chain employs TRBV2 and TRBJ1-4; unclear D gene. CDR1 is SNHLY, CDR2 FYNNEI, per germline. The CDR3 runs to 12 residues. With 0 bases removed from V and 8 bases from J, the gap between germline ends came to 4 bases. CDR3 sequence: CASSEAGEKLFF. For the CDR3, the DNA is TGTGCCAGCAGTGAAGCCGGGGAAAAACTGTTTTTT.

This clone was observed once. The chain joins TRBV10-2 to TRBJ2-7; a possible D gene is TRBD2 (6 bases). Germline V gene lookup returns CDR1 WSHSY and CDR2 SAAADI. The CDR3 covers 14 residues. The V and J ends lost 6 bases and 3 bases respectively, with 15 bases between them. DNA for the CDR3: TGCGCCAGCAGCCGTGGAGGGCAGCGCTACGAGCAGTACTTC. It translates to CASSRGGQRYEQYF.

The chain couples TRBV18 to TRBJ2-5; D is ambiguous. V lost 3 bases and J 4 bases, leaving 18 bases between the germline ends. The CDR3 totals 16 residues. Germline CDR1 is KGHSH and CDR2 is LQKENI. CDR3 coding DNA: TGTGCCAGCTCACCGTTTAAGACTCGCAATGGAGAGACCCAGTACTTC. This gives the protein CASSPFKTRNGETQYF.

This clone was picked up one time. This chain uses TRBV5-8 with TRBJ1-5; 7 nucleotides match TRBD1. Trimming cost V 4 bases and J 0 bases; bases outside gene matches: 7. Per the germline V gene, CDR1 is SGHTS and CDR2 is YDEGEE. The CDR3 covers 16 residues. CDR3 DNA sequence: TGTGCCAGCAGCGGGGGACAGCTCTATAGCAATCAGCCCCAGCATTTT. Its translation is CASSGGQLYSNQPQHF.

On this clone: The sample has other DNA sequences that encode this CDR3 too. The chain couples TRBV14 to TRBJ2-7; no definite D call. Trimming cost V 1 base and J 4 bases, with 8 bases left between them. The CDR3 is 13 residues long. Per the germline V gene, CDR1 is SGHDN and CDR2 is FVKESK. The CDR3 DNA sequence: TGTGCCAGCAGCCAAGTTCTGGGGTACGAGCAGTACTTC. The encoded protein is CASSQVLGYEQYF.

The rearrangement joins TRBV19 to TRBJ2-3; the D gene is possibly TRBD2 (5 bases). Per the germline V gene, CDR1 is LNHDA and CDR2 is SQIVND (reference sequence). This CDR3 has 17 residues. V was trimmed by 2 bases and J by 0 bases, leaving 15 bases between them. CDR3 sequence reads: CASSIKAGGYSTDTQYF. The CDR3 DNA reads TGTGCCAGTAGTATAAAGGCCGGCGGGTATAGCACAGATACGCAGTATTTT.

This chain links TRBV4-3 with TRBJ1-5, with D hard to call. CDR1 and CDR2 (germline): LGHNA, YSLEER. There are 15 residues in the CDR3. Trimming removed 1 base from V and 3 bases from J, with 10 bases in between. CDR3 sequence reads: CASSQGITNNQPQHF. CDR3 in DNA: TGCGCCAGCAGCCAAGGAATAACGAACAATCAGCCCCAGCATTTT.

There are many counts of this clone. V usage is TRBV18 and J usage is TRBJ2-7; 7 nucleotides agree with TRBD2. CDR3 size: 15 residues. V dropped 4 bases and J dropped 6; count of bases not matched to a gene: 12. Per germline, CDR1 KGHSH and CDR2 LQKENI. The CDR3 sequence: CASSLSRGGPREQYF. CDR3 coding DNA: TGTGCCAGCTCACTGTCGAGGGGAGGGCCGCGCGAGCAGTACTTC.

The J gene is TRBJ1-1, the V gene TRBV2, with D uncertain. The CDR3 length is 13 residues. The germline V gene has CDR1 SNHLY and CDR2 FYNNEI. V lost 5 bases to trimming and J lost 1 base, with 8 bases between them. The CDR3, as DNA: TGTGCCAGCAGTAGCGACGGGAACACTGAAGCTTTCTTT. Translating gives CASSSDGNTEAFF. The whole variable domain, remainder taken from reference TRBV2 and TRBJ1-1, is EPEVTQTPSHQVTQMGQEVILRCVPISNHLYFYWYRQILGQKVEFLVSFYNNEISEKSEIFDDQFSVERPDGSNFTLKIRSTKLEDSAMYFCASSSDGNTEAFFGQGTRLTVV.

This chain uses TRBV6-1 with TRBJ2-1, with TRBD2 identical over 8 bases. Germline V gene data show CDR1 as MNHNS and CDR2 as SASEGT. The length of the CDR3 is 14 residues. Unmatched junction bases numbered 8, after V lost 4 bases and J lost 9 bases. CDR3 region: CASSVSGSSGEQFF. The DNA for the CDR3 is TGTGCCAGCAGTGTGAGCGGGAGTTCTGGTGAGCAGTTCTTC.

The chain links TRBV7-2 to TRBJ2-3; TRBD1 matches at 10 bases. CDR1 and CDR2 from the germline V gene are SGHTA and FQGNSA. V was clipped by 3 bases and J by 13 bases; unmatched bases: 4. CDR3 length: 12 residues. CDR3 sequence (DNA): TGTGCCAGCAGCTTCGACAGGGGGCGCAAGTATTTT. Its translation: CASSFDRGRKYF.

The chain combines TRBV5-6 with TRBJ2-7; no clear D. The V gene's germline CDR1 is SGHDT and CDR2 YYEEEE. The CDR3 totals 15 residues. Trimming shortened V by 0 bases and J by 3 bases, and 13 bases separated the two germline ends. CDR3 protein: CASSLGFGQSYEQYF. The DNA for the CDR3 is TGTGCCAGCAGCTTGGGCTTCGGGCAGAGCTACGAGCAGTACTTC.

The chain employs TRBV2 and TRBJ2-7; D may be TRBD1 or TRBD2 (5 bases each). The CDR3 contains 11 residues. Germline lookup yields CDR1 SNHLY and CDR2 FYNNEI. V lost 6 bases to trimming and J lost 6 bases, with 9 bases between them. CDR3 sequence (DNA): TGTGCCAGCAGGGAGAGGGGCGAGCAGTACTTC. Encoded protein: CASRERGEQYF.

In regard to this clone: This specimen includes other DNA sequences encoding the same CDR3. J is TRBJ1-4 and V is TRBV9; 7 nucleotides match TRBD1. The CDR3 loop spans 14 amino acids. Per germline, CDR1 SGDLS and CDR2 YYNGEE. J lost 3 bases, V lost 2 bases, and 1 base had no gene match. This CDR3 is CASSVQGANEKLFF. DNA of the CDR3: TGTGCCAGCAGCGTGCAGGGGGCTAATGAAAAACTGTTTTTT.

This clone turned up a few times. V and J are TRBV10-2 and TRBJ1-1; 8 positions match TRBD1. This CDR3 has 14 amino acids. Germline lookup yields CDR1 WSHSY and CDR2 SAAADI. V lost 6 bases and J lost 5; bases outside the gene matches: 8. CDR3 DNA: TGCGCCAGCAGCCTTGCAGACAGGGGAACTGAAGCTTTCTTT. Translating it yields CASSLADRGTEAFF.

This clone was found once. The chain uses TRBV7-2 and TRBJ2-7; perhaps D is TRBD1 or TRBD2 (5 bases each). This CDR3 spans 15 amino acids. Germline V gene data show CDR1 as SGHTA and CDR2 as FQGNSA. Deletions cut 6 bases from V and 0 bases from J, with 15 bases between. Written as DNA, the CDR3 is TGTGCCAGCAGAACCGGGACGGTTAGCTCCTACGAGCAGTACTTC. Protein product: CASRTGTVSSYEQYF.

V is TRBV13 and J is TRBJ2-2, with 13 bases identical to TRBD2. Trimming cost V 5 bases and J 4 bases; bases outside gene matches: 7. CDR1 and CDR2 from the germline V gene are PRHDT and FYEKMQ (reference sequence). This CDR3 spans 17 amino acids. CDR3 amino acids: CASSPGLAGDGTGELFF. In nucleotides, the CDR3 is TGTGCCAGCAGCCCAGGACTAGCGGGAGATGGCACCGGGGAGCTGTTTTTT. Complete variable domain (other parts from reference TRBV13 and TRBJ2-2): AAGVIQSPRHLIKEKRETATLKCYPIPRHDTVYWYQQGPGQDPQFLISFYEKMQSDKGSIPDRFSAQQFSDYHSELNMSSLELGDSALYFCASSPGLAGDGTGELFFGEGSRLTVL.

In its sample, this clone was seen a few times. This chain's CDR3 is CAWTRDYEQYF. DNA of the CDR3: TGTGCCTGGACACGGGACTACGAGCAGTACTTC. This chain joins TRBV30 and TRBJ2-7; the D gene is possibly TRBD2 (5 bases). The CDR3 consists of 11 residues. Trimming took off 4 bases at V and 3 bases at J, with 7 bases between the two ends. Germline CDR1 GTSNPN, CDR2 SVGIG (reference sequence). The variable domain in full, with the rest retrieved from reference TRBV30 and TRBJ2-7, is SQTIHQWPATLVQPVGSPLSLECTVEGTSNPNLYWYRQAAGRGLQLLFYSVGIGQISSEVPQNLSASRPQDRQFILSSKKLLLSDSGFYLCAWTRDYEQYFGPGTRLTVT.

The rearrangement links TRBV5-1 to TRBJ1-3, with 8 positions matching TRBD1. Trimming took 4 bases from V and 4 from J; bases not matched to a gene: 16. The CDR3 consists of 18 residues. Germline assignment: CDR1 SGHRS and CDR2 YFSETQ. CDR3 bases: TGCGCCAGCAGCCCCGGACAGGGTCTAGGGAAAATCGGAAACACCATATATTTT. The encoded protein is CASSPGQGLGKIGNTIYF.

The chain is built from TRBV7-2 and TRBJ2-2; D uncertain. Germline CDR1 is SGHTA and CDR2 is FQGNSA. Between the trimmed V and J ends, which lost 1 base and 7 bases, there was a span of 10 bases. This CDR3 is built from 14 residues. CDR3 loop: CASSLGPAFGELFF. CDR3 nucleotides: TGTGCCAGCAGCTTAGGGCCAGCGTTCGGGGAGCTGTTTTTT.

The chain is built from TRBV29-1 and TRBJ2-3, with 8 positions matching TRBD2. The germline CDR1 and CDR2 sequences are SQVTM and ANQGSEA. The CDR3 length is 18 residues. CDR3 residues: CRNYGQRYGLAGTDTQYF. In DNA form, the CDR3 reads TGCAGAAACTATGGCCAGCGATACGGACTAGCAGGTACAGATACGCAGTATTTT.

This chain uses TRBV7-2 with TRBJ2-3; TRBD2 matches 7 bases. After removal of 4 bases from V and 0 bases from J, the junction contained 4 bases not matched to a gene. Germline V gene data show CDR1 as SGHTA and CDR2 as FQGNSA. The CDR3 has 15 residues. CDR3 coding DNA: TGTGCCAGCAGCTCCGGGGGGTTCAGCACAGATACGCAGTATTTT. Its translation: CASSSGGFSTDTQYF.

This clone was picked up a small number of times. The same CDR3 arises from other DNA sequences in this sample as well. The CDR3: CASSMTDNYGYTF. Here the CDR3 DNA reads TGTGCCAGCAGCATGACTGATAACTATGGCTACACCTTC. The chain couples TRBV6-5 to TRBJ1-2, with no clear D. With 6 bases removed from V and 1 base from J, the gap between germline ends came to 9 bases. Germline CDR1 reads MNHEY; CDR2 reads SVGAGI. This CDR3 is built from 13 residues.

This clone occurred a few times. V usage is TRBV6-1 and J usage is TRBJ2-5; 9 bases align to TRBD2. V lost 4 bases, J lost 4 bases, and 7 bases stayed unmatched. The V gene's germline CDR1 is MNHNS and CDR2 SASEGT. This CDR3 has 15 residues. The CDR3 spells CASSARLAAGETQYF. The CDR3 nucleotides read TGTGCCAGCAGTGCCCGACTAGCGGCCGGAGAGACCCAGTACTTC.

This chain links TRBV14 with TRBJ2-3; the D gene is possibly TRBD2 (5 bases). The V end was cut by 5 bases, the J end by 2 bases, with 11 bases between. The CDR3 has 14 residues. In germline, CDR1 is SGHDN, CDR2 FVKESK. The CDR3 reads CASSREWNTDTQYF. The DNA for the CDR3 is TGTGCCAGCAGCAGGGAGTGGAACACAGATACGCAGTATTTT.